Below, 29 T cell receptor beta chains from the same sample are listed, as sequenced in a study of T cells after yellow fever vaccination. TCRdb itself ran the 5' RACE reads through MiXCR, one entry per CDR3 protein. This table holds about 340,000 distinct CDR3 sequences, roughly an eighth found once. This specimen consisted of CD4+ T cells sorted from PBMCs, obtained 15 days after the yellow fever booster vaccination. These receptor sequences come from a young man who received the YFV17D yellow fever vaccine.

This clonotype was counted between two and nine times. The chain couples TRBV28 to TRBJ2-3; 7 nucleotides match TRBD1. The germline CDR1 and CDR2 sequences are MDHEN and SYDVKM. V dropped 9 bases and J dropped 4; count of bases not matched to a gene: 16. The CDR3 contains 16 residues. The CDR3 DNA reads TGTGCCAGTACTCCAGGGGGTTCGACCCTCCCAGATACGCAGTATTTT. Its protein product is CASTPGGSTLPDTQYF. Full variable domain (rest looked up from reference TRBV28 and TRBJ2-3): DVKVTQSSRYLVKRTGEKVFLECVQDMDHENMFWYRQDPGLGLRLIYFSYDVKMKEKGDIPEGYSVSREKKERFSLILESASTNQTSMYLCASTPGGSTLPDTQYFGPGTRLTVL.

The V and J genes are TRBV20-1 and TRBJ2-1; 7 bases fit TRBD2. Germline CDR1 is DFQATT and CDR2 is SNEGSKA (reference sequence). The trim removed 3 bases at V and 9 bases at J, leaving 14 bases unmatched. The CDR3 is 15 amino acids. The CDR3 loop is CSARISGRGNSEQFF. Here the CDR3 DNA reads TGCAGTGCTAGGATCAGTGGGAGGGGAAATAGTGAGCAGTTCTTC.

This clonotype appeared a few times. The rearrangement joins TRBV4-1 to TRBJ2-1; tentatively, D is TRBD2 (7 bases). The CDR3 length is 17 residues. Germline V gives CDR1 MGHRA, CDR2 YSYEKL. Trimming shortened V by 3 bases and J by 5 bases, and 20 bases separated the two germline ends. CDR3 sequence (DNA): TGCGCCAGCAGCCATCCCACCCCCACCGGGGGGCACAATGAGCAGTTCTTC. Translating gives CASSHPTPTGGHNEQFF.

Details on this clonotype: This may come from a read error, since a much larger clone is one base off. The chain employs TRBV28 and TRBJ2-3; no reliable D call. Trimming stripped 8 bases from V and 0 bases from J, with 6 bases between. From germline, CDR1 is MDHEN and CDR2 SYDVKM. The CDR3 consists of 12 residues. CDR3 loop: CASGASTDTQYF. CDR3 bases: TGTGCCAGCGGAGCTAGCACAGATACGCAGTATTTT.

This clonotype was detected a few times. The chain is built from TRBV11-3 and TRBJ2-1; TRBD2 agrees at 8 bases. Losses at the gene ends were 3 bases for V and 8 bases for J; bases not matched to a gene: 9. The CDR3 length is 15 residues. From germline, CDR1 is SGHNT and CDR2 YENEEA. CDR3 loop: CASSLSAGEWDEQFF. CDR3 DNA sequence: TGTGCCAGCAGCTTGTCAGCGGGGGAATGGGATGAGCAGTTCTTC.

The CDR3, as DNA: TGCAGCGTTGAGTCGCAGAGTAATGAAAAACTGTTTTTT. Residues: CSVESQSNEKLFF. The chain couples TRBV29-1 to TRBJ1-4; unclear D gene. Trimming took off 3 bases at V and 4 bases at J, with 9 bases between the two ends. Looked up from germline, CDR1 is SQVTM and CDR2 is ANQGSEA. This CDR3 region has 13 residues.

V gene TRBV11-2 combines with J gene TRBJ1-6; TRBD1 aligns across 9 bases. V trimming: 4 bases; J trimming: 8 bases; junction bases outside the gene matches: 3. The CDR3 totals 14 residues. CDR1 SGHAT and CDR2 FQNNGV come from the germline V gene. The CDR3, as DNA: TGTGCCAGCAGCTACGGGACAGGGTATTCACCCCTCCACTTT. Protein: CASSYGTGYSPLHF.

This chain joins TRBV5-1 and TRBJ1-2, with D unresolved. Germline assignment: CDR1 SGHRS and CDR2 YFSETQ. This CDR3 spans 13 amino acids. Trimming removed 4 bases from V and 1 base from J, with 8 bases in between. The CDR3 DNA sequence: TGCGCCAGCAGCCCGAGAAGTAACTATGGCTACACCTTC. It translates to CASSPRSNYGYTF.

At least ten counts were recorded for this clonotype. This chain joins TRBV7-8 and TRBJ1-6, with no clear D. CDR3 length equals 17 residues. V was clipped by 6 bases and J by 3 bases, with 18 bases between them. The germline V gene encodes CDR1 SGHVS and CDR2 FQNEAQ. The CDR3 region has the DNA TGTGCCAGCAGTCTCACTTATGGGGAGGACTATAATTCACCCCTCCACTTT. Translation: CASSLTYGEDYNSPLHF.

This clonotype was seen only a few times. The chain carries TRBV4-1 and TRBJ2-3, with 7 bases fitting TRBD1. Germline loops: CDR1 MGHRA, CDR2 YSYEKL. With V trimmed by 3 bases and J by 6 bases, 12 bases remained unmatched. This CDR3 spans 16 amino acids. CDR3 DNA: TGCGCCAGCAGCCAGAGGACGACAGGGTACGAGGATACGCAGTATTTT. Translating it yields CASSQRTTGYEDTQYF.

The J gene is TRBJ1-5, the V gene TRBV10-3; no clear D. Looked up from germline, CDR1 is ENHRY and CDR2 is SYGVKD. The CDR3 spans 18 residues. V was shortened by 2 bases and J by 2 bases, with 19 bases between the two germline ends. This CDR3 reads CAISEVKGTALGNQPQHF. The CDR3 DNA follows: TGTGCCATCAGTGAGGTAAAGGGAACCGCCTTGGGCAATCAGCCCCAGCATTTT.

The chain joins TRBV15 to TRBJ1-2; 10 bases map to TRBD1. CDR3 length equals 14 residues. The V and J ends lost 3 bases and 8 bases, in that order; junction bases with no gene match: 6. Germline V CDR1 and CDR2: LNHNV, YYDKDF (reference sequence). CDR3 DNA: TGTGCCACCAGCAGCGACAGGGGGCGGGAAGGCTACACCTTC. Residues: CATSSDRGREGYTF.

V is TRBV6-1 and J is TRBJ2-5, with 7 bases matching TRBD2. The length of the CDR3 is 14 residues. V shed 4 bases, J shed 7 bases, and the junction held 9 bases outside the gene matches. In germline, CDR1 is MNHNS, CDR2 SASEGT. CDR3 bases: TGTGCCAGCAGTGCCGGGACTACCCTAGGGACCCAGTACTTC. Its translation: CASSAGTTLGTQYF.

This clonotype was detected only a few times. J is TRBJ1-2 and V is TRBV7-2; 8 bases agree with TRBD1. The CDR3 runs 14 residues. Germline values: CDR1 SGHTA, CDR2 FQGNSA. With 5 bases clipped from V and 8 bases from J, the junction kept 10 bases outside the gene matches. CDR3 sequence reads: CASSPQSGQGGYTF. CDR3 DNA: TGTGCCAGCAGCCCGCAGAGCGGACAGGGCGGCTACACCTTC.

The genes are TRBV2 and TRBJ2-7, with D perhaps matching TRBD1 or TRBD2 (6 bases each). Trimming took 8 bases from V and 5 from J, leaving 13 bases between them. The CDR3 spans 12 residues. Germline CDR1 is SNHLY and CDR2 is FYNNEI. The CDR3 reads CASEGGIHEQYF. The CDR3 DNA reads TGTGCCAGCGAGGGGGGAATCCACGAGCAGTACTTC.

This rearrangement joins TRBV9 to TRBJ1-3; D is possibly TRBD1 (5 bases). The germline V and J ends were trimmed by 2 bases and 4 bases, with 10 bases remaining between them. Germline assignment: CDR1 SGDLS and CDR2 YYNGEE. The CDR3 has 14 residues. The CDR3 DNA reads TGTGCCAGCAGCGTCGGGGCCGGCGGAAACACCATATATTTT. Translated, it gives CASSVGAGGNTIYF.

The table lists this clonotype with many counts. This rearrangement joins TRBV2 to TRBJ2-3; D is perhaps TRBD2 (5 bases). V was pared by 3 bases and J by 9 bases, with 7 bases between. The CDR3 is 11 residues long. CDR1 is SNHLY and CDR2 is FYNNEI in the germline V gene. The CDR3 here is CASSDEGTQYF. The CDR3 DNA reads TGTGCCAGCAGTGATGAGGGCACGCAGTATTTT.

This clonotype was recorded once. This rearrangement joins TRBV5-1 to TRBJ2-1, with unresolved D. This CDR3 comprises 14 residues. Germline loops: CDR1 SGHRS, CDR2 YFSETQ. V lost 1 base, J lost 8 bases, and 13 bases lay in between. The CDR3 nucleotides are TGCGCCAGCAGCTTGATGTCAGGAGAACATGAGCAGTTCTTC. Translating gives CASSLMSGEHEQFF.

This rearrangement joins TRBV29-1 to TRBJ2-7; D is unclear. Trimming cost V 6 bases and J 6 bases, with 21 bases left between them. The germline V gene has CDR1 SQVTM and CDR2 ANQGSEA. The CDR3 is made up of 14 amino acids. The CDR3 is CSVGRTDLRSEQYF. CDR3 bases: TGCAGCGTCGGACGGACGGATCTTCGAAGCGAGCAGTACTTC.

The rearrangement uses TRBV7-2 and TRBJ2-3, with 16 bases fitting TRBD2. Germline CDR1 reads SGHTA; CDR2 reads FQGNSA. This CDR3 has 17 amino acids. Trimming took 5 bases from V and 2 from J; bases not matched to a gene: 4. CDR3 nucleotides: TGTGCCAGCAGCGAGGGACTAGCGGGGGGGTACACAGATACGCAGTATTTT. Protein sequence: CASSEGLAGGYTDTQYF.

This clonotype has ten or more counts. The chain combines TRBV28 with TRBJ2-7, with D possibly being TRBD1 (6 bases). CDR1 MDHEN and CDR2 SYDVKM come from the germline V gene. V was clipped by 1 base and J by 1 base, with 8 bases between them. This CDR3 spans 14 amino acids. CDR3 sequence: CASSLSQGSYEQYF. The CDR3 coding sequence is TGTGCCAGCAGTTTATCGCAGGGGTCCTACGAGCAGTACTTC.

This clonotype occurred a few times. The chain is built from TRBV10-2 and TRBJ2-3; D gene ambiguous. V was cut by 6 bases and J by 2 bases, with 9 bases left in between. The germline V gene has CDR1 WSHSY and CDR2 SAAADI. The CDR3 is 13 amino acids. The CDR3 nucleotides read TGCGCCAGCAGGGTGCTCAACACAGATACGCAGTATTTT. It yields the protein CASRVLNTDTQYF.

The chain joins TRBV4-3 to TRBJ1-4; 10 positions match TRBD1. CDR1 and CDR2 from the germline V gene are LGHNA and YSLEER. CDR3 size: 15 residues. After removal of 3 bases from V and 6 bases from J, the junction contained 4 bases not matched to a gene. The CDR3 coding sequence is TGCGCCAGCAGCCACCGCGGGACAGGGGATGAAAAACTGTTTTTT. Encoded protein: CASSHRGTGDEKLFF.

A few counts support this clonotype. The chain employs TRBV7-2 and TRBJ1-4; 7 bases match TRBD1. Germline CDR1 and CDR2: SGHTA and FQGNSA. The length of the CDR3 is 16 residues. With 5 bases clipped from V and 5 bases from J, the junction kept 11 bases outside the gene matches. This CDR3 reads CASSQAGTAGNEKLFF. DNA for the CDR3: TGTGCCAGCAGCCAAGCGGGGACAGCCGGGAATGAAAAACTGTTTTTT.

This clonotype was counted between two and nine times. The chain is built from TRBV6-1 and TRBJ1-1; D not resolved. The V gene's germline CDR1 is MNHNS and CDR2 SASEGT. The CDR3 has 13 residues. The V gene lost 6 bases and the J gene lost 0 bases, with 8 bases spanning the gap. This chain's CDR3 is CASRVTLNTEAFF. In DNA, the CDR3 is TGTGCCAGCAGGGTGACATTGAACACTGAAGCTTTCTTT.

The chain couples TRBV6-2 or TRBV6-3 to TRBJ2-3; 7 nucleotides align to TRBD1. Looked up from germline, CDR1 is MNHEY and CDR2 is SVGEGT. This CDR3 comprises 14 residues. V trimming: 2 bases; J trimming: 5 bases; junction bases outside the gene matches: 4. CDR3 in amino acids: CASSYRGRRDTQYF. The CDR3 coding sequence is TGTGCCAGCAGTTACAGGGGGCGGAGAGATACGCAGTATTTT.

The rearrangement joins TRBV20-1 to TRBJ1-1; 8 bases match TRBD1. The J segment lost 2 bases and the V segment lost 6 bases, leaving 2 bases of the junction unmatched. Germline CDR1 DFQATT, CDR2 SNEGSKA (reference sequence). The length of the CDR3 is 12 residues. CDR3 protein: CSASGGNTEAFF. CDR3 DNA: TGCAGTGCCTCAGGGGGCAACACTGAAGCTTTCTTT.

This clonotype was found many times. V is TRBV10-2 and J is TRBJ1-5; 7 nucleotides match TRBD1. V shed 8 bases and J 2 bases; nucleotides not matched to a gene: 6. This CDR3 contains 14 residues. Germline V gene sequence: CDR1 WSHSY, CDR2 SAAADI. The CDR3 here is CASGRGHGNQPQHF. Here the CDR3 DNA reads TGCGCCAGCGGAAGGGGGCACGGCAATCAGCCCCAGCATTTT.

CDR3 protein: CASSQAGVGVAKNIQYF. The CDR3 DNA is TGTGCCAGCAGCCAAGCGGGGGTCGGGGTAGCCAAAAACATTCAGTACTTC. This sequence joins TRBV3-1 and TRBJ2-4, with D perhaps matching TRBD2 (6 bases). Germline values: CDR1 LGHDT, CDR2 YNNKEL (reference sequence). This CDR3 is 17 amino acids long. Trimming stripped 1 base from V and 0 bases from J, with 13 bases between.